The 21 T cell receptor beta chains in this list originate from one sample, sequenced in a study of blood T cell repertoires in COVID-19. Sequencing used immunoSEQ multiplex PCR; TCRdb keeps in-frame clones, though not all of them. Of about 210,000 clones in the sample, more than 70% were seen once. Input material: PBMCs or T cells enriched from blood (not recorded which). The receptors were gathered from a woman aged 40 to 49 with acute COVID-19.

The V and J genes are TRBV19 and TRBJ2-3; 8 bases are shared with TRBD1. The CDR3 consists of 14 residues. Germline V CDR1 and CDR2: LNHDA, SQIVND (reference sequence). V dropped 5 bases and J dropped 4; count of bases not matched to a gene: 5. The CDR3 reads CASSSAGGADTQYF. The CDR3 bases are TGTGCCAGTAGTTCCGCAGGGGGCGCAGATACGCAGTATTTT.

This clone showed up just once. This chain joins TRBV30 and TRBJ2-5; 12 nucleotides line up with TRBD2. Per germline, CDR1 GTSNPN and CDR2 SVGIG (reference sequence). The V segment lost 1 base and the J segment 4 bases; nucleotides outside the gene matches: 10. The CDR3 length is 17 residues. The DNA for the CDR3 is TGTGCCTGGAGTGAGGGACTAGCGGGCCGAGGTGGAGAGACCCAGTACTTC. This codes for CAWSEGLAGRGGETQYF.

The gene calls are TRBV7-2 and TRBJ2-3, with unresolved D. This CDR3 is 11 amino acids long. Trimming removed 7 bases from V and 4 bases from J, with 6 bases in between. Germline V gene data show CDR1 as SGHTA and CDR2 as FQGNSA. The CDR3 sequence: CASNNPDTQYF. CDR3 DNA: TGTGCCAGCAATAATCCAGATACGCAGTATTTT.

V is TRBV5-1 and J is TRBJ2-7; 7 nucleotides agree with TRBD1. CDR1 SGHRS and CDR2 YFSETQ come from the germline V gene. Trimming took 0 bases from V and 7 from J; bases not matched to a gene: 4. The CDR3 is made up of 13 amino acids. CDR3 DNA sequence: TGCGCCAGCAGCTTGGAGGGGGCGCGGGAGCAGTACGTC. It yields the protein CASSLEGAREQYV.

The chain links TRBV10-2 to TRBJ2-4, with 7 bases aligning to TRBD2. The germline V gene encodes CDR1 WSHSY and CDR2 SAAADI. V dropped 4 bases and J dropped 0; count of bases not matched to a gene: 3. The CDR3 is 15 residues long. The CDR3 sequence: CASSGVAGAKNIQYF. The CDR3 coding sequence is TGCGCCAGCAGTGGCGTAGCGGGAGCCAAAAACATTCAGTACTTC.

DNA of the CDR3: TGTGCCAGCAGTCCCCCTAGTCACGAGCAGTTCTTC. It translates to CASSPPSHEQFF. The rearrangement links TRBV11-3 to TRBJ2-1; no clear D gene. Trimming removed 6 bases from V and 10 bases from J, with 13 bases in between. Germline V CDR1 and CDR2: SGHNT, YENEEA. The CDR3 is 12 residues long.

J is TRBJ2-2 and V is TRBV10-3; 11 bases fit TRBD1. The V and J ends lost 6 bases and 5 bases, in that order; junction bases with no gene match: 5. The CDR3 loop spans 15 amino acids. Germline lookup yields CDR1 ENHRY and CDR2 SYGVKD. CDR3 bases: TGTGCCATCAGACCGGGACAGGGGGTAACCGGGGAGCTGTTTTTT. Residues: CAIRPGQGVTGELFF.

The rearrangement uses TRBV20-1 and TRBJ1-4; no reliable D call. The CDR3 is 14 residues long. V lost 6 bases and J lost 2, with 13 bases in between. CDR1 DFQATT and CDR2 SNEGSKA come from the germline V gene (reference sequence). The CDR3 DNA reads as TGCAGTGCGAGTACTATAGGTACTAATGAAAAACTGTTTTTT. Residues: CSASTIGTNEKLFF.

The rearrangement uses TRBV6-5 and TRBJ1-3, with 11 bases aligning to TRBD1. V shed 2 bases, J shed 4 bases, and the junction held 4 bases outside the gene matches. This CDR3 region has 16 residues. Germline V CDR1 and CDR2: MNHEY, SVGAGI. The CDR3 protein is CASSYIGQGAGNTIYF. For the CDR3, the DNA is TGTGCCAGCAGTTACATCGGACAGGGGGCCGGAAACACCATATATTTT.

This chain connects TRBV11-2 to TRBJ2-4; 9 bases match TRBD2. The length of the CDR3 is 16 residues. In germline, CDR1 is SGHAT, CDR2 FQNNGV. With 5 bases clipped from V and 2 bases from J, the junction kept 7 bases outside the gene matches. In DNA, the CDR3 is TGTGCCAGCAGCGTTAGCGGGAGTAGGACCAAAAACATTCAGTACTTC. It specifies CASSVSGSRTKNIQYF. The complete variable domain, with remaining parts taken from reference TRBV11-2 and TRBJ2-4, reads EAGVAQSPRYKIIEKRQSVAFWCNPISGHATLYWYQQILGQGPKLLIQFQNNGVVDDSQLPKDRFSAERLKGVDSTLKIQPAKLEDSAVYLCASSVSGSRTKNIQYFGAGTRLSVL.

Turning to this clone: A read error may account for a junction end that differs from germline. The chain uses TRBV27 and TRBJ2-1; D not resolved. CDR3 size: 13 residues. In germline, CDR1 is MNHEY, CDR2 SMNVEV (reference sequence). The CDR3 nucleotides are TGTGCCAGCAGTAGCTACTCCGACAATGAGCAGTTCTTC. Protein sequence: CASSSYSDNEQFF.

J is TRBJ2-4 and V is TRBV5-1, with 8 bases identical to TRBD1. V lost 2 bases, J lost 7 bases, and 5 bases stayed unmatched. The CDR3 is made up of 14 amino acids. Germline V CDR1 and CDR2: SGHRS, YFSETQ. CDR3 nucleotide sequence: TGCGCCAGCAGCTTCGACAGGGGAAGGAACATTCAGTACTTC. Translating gives CASSFDRGRNIQYF. The full variable domain, its missing parts supplied by reference TRBV5-1 and TRBJ2-4, is KAGVTQTPRYLIKTRGQQVTLSCSPISGHRSVSWYQQTPGQGLQFLFEYFSETQRNKGNFPGRFSGRQFSNSRSEMNVSTLELGDSALYLCASSFDRGRNIQYFGAGTRLSVL.

This clone was seen a single time. The chain combines TRBV28 with TRBJ1-6, with D unresolved. Trimming pared 2 bases from V and 2 bases from J, leaving 7 bases between. This CDR3 contains 15 residues. The germline CDR1 and CDR2 sequences are MDHEN and SYDVKM. The CDR3 sequence is CASSLRGTYNSPLHF. Written as DNA, the CDR3 is TGTGCCAGCAGTTTACGGGGAACCTATAATTCACCCCTCCACTTT.

The V call is TRBV12-5, the J call TRBJ2-7; 8 positions match TRBD1. This CDR3 region has 16 residues. V was clipped by 3 bases and J by 3 bases; unmatched bases: 10. Germline-derived CDR1 and CDR2 are LGHNT and FRNRAP. CDR3 sequence reads: CASGLWTGTLVYEQYF. For the CDR3, the DNA is TGTGCTAGTGGTTTATGGACAGGGACCCTAGTCTACGAGCAGTACTTC.

This rearrangement joins TRBV24-1 to TRBJ1-6; D possibly corresponds to TRBD1 (6 bases). Trimming took off 10 bases at V and 5 bases at J, with 17 bases between the two ends. The germline V gene encodes CDR1 KGHDR and CDR2 SFDVKD. The CDR3 extends over 15 amino acids. The CDR3 region has the DNA TGTGCCACTCCGGGACAAGAGATTCATAATTCACCCCTCCACTTT. This translates into CATPGQEIHNSPLHF.

This clone was picked up many times. The gene calls are TRBV20-1 and TRBJ1-2, with 7 positions matching TRBD1. This CDR3 region has 11 residues. Germline CDR1 reads DFQATT; CDR2 reads SNEGSKA (reference sequence). With V trimmed by 5 bases and J by 8 bases, 5 bases remained unmatched. The CDR3 is CSAPWTGGYTF. The DNA of the CDR3 is TGCAGTGCTCCCTGGACAGGCGGCTACACCTTC.

The chain joins TRBV5-1 to TRBJ2-1, with 10 positions matching TRBD2. Germline CDR1 is SGHRS and CDR2 is YFSETQ. This CDR3 is 19 amino acids long. With 3 bases clipped from V and 3 bases from J, the junction kept 15 bases outside the gene matches. CDR3 DNA: TGCGCCAGCAGCTCTACATCCCTTAGCGGGGGGCCTGGCTACAATGAGCAGTTCTTC. This translates into CASSSTSLSGGPGYNEQFF.

The V call is TRBV9, the J call TRBJ2-3; unclear D gene. CDR3 length: 15 amino acids. The V and J ends lost 0 bases and 4 bases respectively, with 12 bases between them. Germline lookup yields CDR1 SGDLS and CDR2 YYNGEE. This chain's CDR3 is CASSVGAPAADTQYF. CDR3 DNA sequence: TGTGCCAGCAGCGTAGGGGCCCCCGCAGCAGATACGCAGTATTTT.

The chain links TRBV24-1 to TRBJ2-2; 13 bases fit TRBD2. V dropped 0 bases and J dropped 1; count of bases not matched to a gene: 1. This CDR3 has 18 residues. Germline-derived CDR1 and CDR2 are KGHDR and SFDVKD. CDR3 DNA: TGTGCCACCAGTGATTTGCGGACTAGCGGGAGGAACACCGGGGAGCTGTTTTTT. The encoded protein is CATSDLRTSGRNTGELFF.

The chain employs TRBV18 and TRBJ2-5, with 9 bases aligning to TRBD2. The trim removed 3 bases at V and 2 bases at J, leaving 4 bases unmatched. CDR1 is KGHSH and CDR2 is LQKENI in the germline V gene. The length of the CDR3 is 15 residues. The CDR3 DNA reads as TGTGCCAGCTCACCGGCGGGAGGGAGTCAAGAGACCCAGTACTTC. Residues: CASSPAGGSQETQYF.

The J gene is TRBJ2-5, the V gene TRBV29-1; D is possibly TRBD2 (6 bases). Germline lookup yields CDR1 SQVTM and CDR2 ANQGSEA. Deletions cut 3 bases from V and 9 bases from J, with 17 bases between. The CDR3 is 13 residues long. In DNA, the CDR3 is TGCAGCGTTGACTTCTACTCCGGAGGGGCCCAGTACTTC. Amino acids: CSVDFYSGGAQYF.